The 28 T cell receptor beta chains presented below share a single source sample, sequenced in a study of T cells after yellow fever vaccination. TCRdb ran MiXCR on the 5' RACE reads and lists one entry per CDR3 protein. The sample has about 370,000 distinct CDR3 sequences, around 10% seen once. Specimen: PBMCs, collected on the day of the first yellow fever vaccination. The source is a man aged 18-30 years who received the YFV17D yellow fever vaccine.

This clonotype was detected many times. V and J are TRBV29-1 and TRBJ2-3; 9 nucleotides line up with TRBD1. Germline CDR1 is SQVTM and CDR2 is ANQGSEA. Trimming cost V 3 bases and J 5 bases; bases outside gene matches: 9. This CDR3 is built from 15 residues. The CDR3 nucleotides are TGCAGCGTTGATGCGGACAGGGGAAGTGAAGATACGCAGTATTTT. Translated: CSVDADRGSEDTQYF.

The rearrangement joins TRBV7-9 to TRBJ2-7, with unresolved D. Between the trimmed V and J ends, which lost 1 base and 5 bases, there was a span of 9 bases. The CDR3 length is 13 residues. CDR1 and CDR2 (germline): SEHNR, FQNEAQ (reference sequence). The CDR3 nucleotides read TGTGCCAGCAGCTTAGGTTTAGGGCACGAGCAGTACTTC. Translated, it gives CASSLGLGHEQYF.

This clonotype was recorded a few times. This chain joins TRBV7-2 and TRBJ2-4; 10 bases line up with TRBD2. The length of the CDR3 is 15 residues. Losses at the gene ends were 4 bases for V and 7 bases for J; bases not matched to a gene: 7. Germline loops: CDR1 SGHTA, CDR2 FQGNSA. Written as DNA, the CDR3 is TGTGCCAGCAGCTCAGCGGGGGGGCCGATGAACATTCAGTACTTC. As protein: CASSSAGGPMNIQYF. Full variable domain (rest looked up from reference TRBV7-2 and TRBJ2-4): GAGVSQSPSNKVTEKGKDVELRCDPISGHTALYWYRQSLGQGLEFLIYFQGNSAPDKSGLPSDRFSAERTGGSVSTLTIQRTQQEDSAVYLCASSSAGGPMNIQYFGAGTRLSVL.

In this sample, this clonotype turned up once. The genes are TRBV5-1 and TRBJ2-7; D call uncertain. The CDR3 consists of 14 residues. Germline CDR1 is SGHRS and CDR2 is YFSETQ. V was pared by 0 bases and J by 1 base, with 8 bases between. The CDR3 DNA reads TGCGCCAGCAGCTTGGAGATGATTTCCTACGAGCAGTACGTC. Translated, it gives CASSLEMISYEQYV.

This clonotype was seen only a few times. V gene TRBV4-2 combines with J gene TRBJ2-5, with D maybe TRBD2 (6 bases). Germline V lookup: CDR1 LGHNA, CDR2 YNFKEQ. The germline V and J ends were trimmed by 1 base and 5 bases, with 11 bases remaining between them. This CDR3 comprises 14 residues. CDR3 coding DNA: TGTGCCAGCAGCCAAGGGGGGGATGATGAGACCCAGTACTTC. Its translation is CASSQGGDDETQYF.

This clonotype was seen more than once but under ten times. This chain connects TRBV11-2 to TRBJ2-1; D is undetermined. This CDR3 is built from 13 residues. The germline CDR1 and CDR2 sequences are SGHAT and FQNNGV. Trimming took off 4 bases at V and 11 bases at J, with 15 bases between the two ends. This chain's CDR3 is CASSSRIGTKQFF. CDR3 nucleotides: TGTGCCAGCAGCTCCCGGATAGGCACAAAGCAGTTCTTC.

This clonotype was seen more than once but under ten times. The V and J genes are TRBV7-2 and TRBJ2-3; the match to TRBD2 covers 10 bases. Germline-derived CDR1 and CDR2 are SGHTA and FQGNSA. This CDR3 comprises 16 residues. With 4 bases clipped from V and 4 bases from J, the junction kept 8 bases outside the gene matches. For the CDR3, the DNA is TGTGCCAGCAGCTACTACATAGCGGGGGGCCCAGATACGCAGTATTTT. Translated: CASSYYIAGGPDTQYF.

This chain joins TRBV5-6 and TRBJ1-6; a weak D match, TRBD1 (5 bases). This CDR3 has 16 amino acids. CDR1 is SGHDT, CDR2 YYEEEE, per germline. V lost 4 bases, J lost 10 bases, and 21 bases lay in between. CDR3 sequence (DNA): TGTGCCAGCAGCCCCCAACAGGCGTCATGGGTCTCACCCCTCCACTTT. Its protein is CASSPQQASWVSPLHF.

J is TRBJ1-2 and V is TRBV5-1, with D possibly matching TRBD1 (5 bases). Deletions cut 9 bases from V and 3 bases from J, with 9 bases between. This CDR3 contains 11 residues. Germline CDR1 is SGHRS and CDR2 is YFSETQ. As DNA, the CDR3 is TGCGCCATCGAAGGGGACTATGGCTACACCTTC. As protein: CAIEGDYGYTF.

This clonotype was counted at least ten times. The DNA for the CDR3 is TGTGCCAGCAGCCTACTAGATGGCTACACCTTC. Translation: CASSLLDGYTF. V usage is TRBV7-9 and J usage is TRBJ1-2; D not certain. The ends were cut back, 5 bases at V and 6 bases at J, with 7 bases in the middle. This CDR3 spans 11 amino acids. Germline-derived CDR1 and CDR2 are SEHNR and FQNEAQ (reference sequence).

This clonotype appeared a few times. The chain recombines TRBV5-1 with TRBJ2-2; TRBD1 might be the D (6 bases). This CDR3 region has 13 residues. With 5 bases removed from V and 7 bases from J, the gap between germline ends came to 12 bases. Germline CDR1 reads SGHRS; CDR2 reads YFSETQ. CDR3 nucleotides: TGCGCCAGCAGGTTGCAGGGACACGGGGAGCTGTTTTTT. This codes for CASRLQGHGELFF.

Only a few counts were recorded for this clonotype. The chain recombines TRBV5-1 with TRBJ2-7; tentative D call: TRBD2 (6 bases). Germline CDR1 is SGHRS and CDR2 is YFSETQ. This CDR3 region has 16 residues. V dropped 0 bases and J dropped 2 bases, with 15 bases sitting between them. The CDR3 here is CASSLAVGGVAYEQYF. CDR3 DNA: TGCGCCAGCAGCTTGGCCGTGGGGGGTGTCGCCTACGAGCAGTACTTC.

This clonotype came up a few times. CDR3 nucleotides: TGCGCCAGCAGCCAACCTGCGGGACAGGGGGCAGGCACAGATACGCAGTATTTT. It translates to CASSQPAGQGAGTDTQYF. The chain employs TRBV4-3 and TRBJ2-3; TRBD1 matches at 12 bases. From germline, CDR1 is LGHNA and CDR2 YSLEER. This CDR3 region has 18 residues. J gave up 1 base and V 2 bases, and 7 bases lay outside the gene matches.

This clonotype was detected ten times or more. The DNA of the CDR3 is TGTGCCAGCAGCACGGGACAGGGTAACTACAATGAGCAGTTCTTC. It codes for CASSTGQGNYNEQFF. The chain combines TRBV7-2 with TRBJ2-1; 9 bases are a match to TRBD1. The CDR3 spans 15 residues. The trim removed 5 bases at V and 3 bases at J, leaving 5 bases unmatched. Germline loops: CDR1 SGHTA, CDR2 FQGNSA.

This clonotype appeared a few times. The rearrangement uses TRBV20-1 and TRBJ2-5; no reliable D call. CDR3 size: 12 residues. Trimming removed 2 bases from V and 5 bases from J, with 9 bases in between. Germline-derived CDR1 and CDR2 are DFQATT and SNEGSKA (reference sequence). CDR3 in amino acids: CSARSGLETQYF. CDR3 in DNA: TGCAGTGCTAGATCGGGTTTGGAGACCCAGTACTTC.

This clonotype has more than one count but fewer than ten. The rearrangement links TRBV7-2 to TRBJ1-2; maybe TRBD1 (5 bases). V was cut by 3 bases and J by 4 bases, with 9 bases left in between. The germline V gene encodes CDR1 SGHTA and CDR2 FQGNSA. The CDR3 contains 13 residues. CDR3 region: CASSFDSSYGYTF. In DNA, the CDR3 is TGTGCCAGCAGCTTCGACAGCAGCTATGGCTACACCTTC. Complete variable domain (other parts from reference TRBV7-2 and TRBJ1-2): GAGVSQSPSNKVTEKGKDVELRCDPISGHTALYWYRQSLGQGLEFLIYFQGNSAPDKSGLPSDRFSAERTGGSVSTLTIQRTQQEDSAVYLCASSFDSSYGYTFGSGTRLTVV.

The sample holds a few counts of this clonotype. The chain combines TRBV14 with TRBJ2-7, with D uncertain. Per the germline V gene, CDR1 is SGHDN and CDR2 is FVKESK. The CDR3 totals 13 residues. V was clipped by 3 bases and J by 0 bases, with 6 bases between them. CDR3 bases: TGTGCCAGCAGCCATAGCAACTCCTACGAGCAGTACGTC. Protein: CASSHSNSYEQYV.

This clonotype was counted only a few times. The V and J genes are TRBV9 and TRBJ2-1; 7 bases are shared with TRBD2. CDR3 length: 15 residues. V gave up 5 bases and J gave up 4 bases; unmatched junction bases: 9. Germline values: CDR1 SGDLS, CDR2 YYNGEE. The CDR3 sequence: CASRGSGNQYNEQFF. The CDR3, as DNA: TGTGCCAGCAGGGGGAGCGGGAACCAATACAATGAGCAGTTCTTC.

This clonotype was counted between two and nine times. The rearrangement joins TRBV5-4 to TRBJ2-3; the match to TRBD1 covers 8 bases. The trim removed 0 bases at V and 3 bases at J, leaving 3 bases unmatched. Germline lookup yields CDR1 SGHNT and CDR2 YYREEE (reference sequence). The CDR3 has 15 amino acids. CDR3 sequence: CASSLARGQTDTQYF. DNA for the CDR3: TGTGCCAGCAGCTTGGCCAGGGGGCAGACAGATACGCAGTATTTT.

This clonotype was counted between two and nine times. CDR3 sequence (DNA): TGTGCCTGGAGTCGACGTACTGAAGCTTTCTTT. This gives the protein CAWSRRTEAFF. The chain is built from TRBV30 and TRBJ1-1, with D unresolved. The CDR3 is 11 residues long. The ends were cut back, 2 bases at V and 5 bases at J, with 6 bases in the middle. Germline V gene sequence: CDR1 GTSNPN, CDR2 SVGIG (reference sequence).

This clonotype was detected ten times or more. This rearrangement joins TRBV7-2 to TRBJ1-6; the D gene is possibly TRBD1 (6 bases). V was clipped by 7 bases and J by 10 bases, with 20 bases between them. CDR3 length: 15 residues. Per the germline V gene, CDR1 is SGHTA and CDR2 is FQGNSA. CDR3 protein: CASTTDRRGLSPLHF. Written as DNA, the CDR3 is TGTGCCAGCACGACGGACAGACGGGGCCTCTCACCCCTCCACTTT.

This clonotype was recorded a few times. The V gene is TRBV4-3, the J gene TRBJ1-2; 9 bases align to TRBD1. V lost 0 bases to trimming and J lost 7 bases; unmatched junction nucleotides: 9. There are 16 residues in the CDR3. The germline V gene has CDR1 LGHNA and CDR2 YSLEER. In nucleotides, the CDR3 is TGCGCCAGCAGCCAAGATCAAACAGGGGGCTTAATTGGCTACACCTTC. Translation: CASSQDQTGGLIGYTF.

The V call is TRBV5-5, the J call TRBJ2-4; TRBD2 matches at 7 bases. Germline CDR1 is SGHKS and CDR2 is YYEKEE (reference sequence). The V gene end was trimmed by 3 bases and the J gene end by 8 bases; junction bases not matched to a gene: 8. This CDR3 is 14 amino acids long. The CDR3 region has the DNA TGTGCCAGCAGCTGGCTTGGGGGGGGTGACATTCAGTACTTC. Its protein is CASSWLGGGDIQYF.

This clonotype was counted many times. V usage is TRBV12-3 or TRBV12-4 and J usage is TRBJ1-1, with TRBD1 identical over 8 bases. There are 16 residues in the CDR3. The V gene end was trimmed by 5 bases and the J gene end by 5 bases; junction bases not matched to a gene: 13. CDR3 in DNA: TGTGCCAGCAGTCCGGTGGGCCGGACAGGGAGTACTGAAGCTTTCTTT. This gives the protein CASSPVGRTGSTEAFF.

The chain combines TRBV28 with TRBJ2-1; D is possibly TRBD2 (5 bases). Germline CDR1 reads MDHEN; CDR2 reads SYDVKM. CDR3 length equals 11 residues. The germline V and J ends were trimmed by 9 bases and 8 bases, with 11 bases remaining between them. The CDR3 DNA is TGTGCCAGTGGTTTGGGAGATGAGCAGTTCTTC. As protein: CASGLGDEQFF.

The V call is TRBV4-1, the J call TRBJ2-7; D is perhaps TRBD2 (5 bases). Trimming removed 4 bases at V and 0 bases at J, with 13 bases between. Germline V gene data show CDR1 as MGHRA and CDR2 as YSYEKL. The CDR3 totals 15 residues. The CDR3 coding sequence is TGCGCCAGCAGCCTGAGCGGCTGGAGCTCCTACGAGCAGTACTTC. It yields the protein CASSLSGWSSYEQYF.

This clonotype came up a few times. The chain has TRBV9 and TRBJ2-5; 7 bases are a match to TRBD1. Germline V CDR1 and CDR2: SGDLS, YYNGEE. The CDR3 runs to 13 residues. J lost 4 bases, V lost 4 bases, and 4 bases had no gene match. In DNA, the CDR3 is TGTGCCAGCAGCCCACGACAGGGAGAGACCCAGTACTTC. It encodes CASSPRQGETQYF.

The CDR3 is CASSATGQGDGELFF. For the CDR3, the DNA is TGTGCCAGCAGCGCGACGGGACAGGGGGACGGGGAGCTGTTTTTT. J is TRBJ2-2 and V is TRBV9; 11 bases map to TRBD1. J was trimmed by 7 bases and V by 3 bases; bases with no gene match: 5. Germline V gene sequence: CDR1 SGDLS, CDR2 YYNGEE. The length of the CDR3 is 15 residues.